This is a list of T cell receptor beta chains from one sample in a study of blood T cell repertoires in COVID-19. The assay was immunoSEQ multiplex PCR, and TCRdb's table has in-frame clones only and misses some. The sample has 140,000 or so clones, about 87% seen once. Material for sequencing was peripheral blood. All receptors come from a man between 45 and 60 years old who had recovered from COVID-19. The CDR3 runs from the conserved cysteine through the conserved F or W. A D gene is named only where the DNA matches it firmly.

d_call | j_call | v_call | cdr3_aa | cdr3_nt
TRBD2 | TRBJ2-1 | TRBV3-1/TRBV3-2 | CASSQGLAGYNEQFF | TGTGCCAGCAGCCAAGGGTTAGCGGGGTACAATGAGCAGTTCTTC
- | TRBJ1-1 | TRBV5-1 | CASSPDGSEDTEAFF | TGCGCCAGCAGCCCCGACGGGTCAGAAGATACTGAAGCTTTCTTT
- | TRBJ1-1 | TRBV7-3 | CASSHDKNTEAFF | TGTGCCAGCAGCCATGACAAGAACACTGAAGCTTTCTTT
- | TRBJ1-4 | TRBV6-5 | CASSLVRGGSEKLFF | TGTGCCAGCAGTTTAGTCAGGGGCGGGAGTGAAAAACTGTTTTTT
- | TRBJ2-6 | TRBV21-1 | CASSKDNSRHSGANVLTF | TGTGCCAGCAGCAAAGATAACAGCCGCCACTCTGGGGCCAACGTCCTGACTTTC
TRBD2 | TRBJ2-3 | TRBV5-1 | CASSLGSGGSTDTQYF | TGCGCCAGCAGCTTGGGGAGCGGGGGAAGCACAGATACGCAGTATTTT
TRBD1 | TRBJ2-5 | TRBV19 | CASSTGQGWETQYF | TGTGCCAGTAGTACAGGACAGGGTTGGGAGACCCAGTACTTC
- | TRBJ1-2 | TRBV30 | CAWSVGGRVYGYTF | TGTGCCTGGAGTGTGGGAGGCAGGGTCTATGGCTACACCTTC
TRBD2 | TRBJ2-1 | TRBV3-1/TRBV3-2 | CASSQATGLAGGPRNEQFF | TGTGCCAGCAGCCAAGCAACAGGGCTAGCGGGGGGGCCGAGGAATGAGCAGTTCTTC
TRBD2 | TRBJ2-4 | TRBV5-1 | CASSLRGGMDYPAKNIQYF | TGCGCCAGCAGCTTGCGGGGGGGTATGGACTACCCAGCCAAAAACATTCAGTACTTC
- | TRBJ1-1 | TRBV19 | CASSIADTRSNTEAFF | TGTGCCAGTAGTATAGCCGACACCCGTTCGAACACTGAAGCTTTCTTT